Here is one TCR beta chain with its context. These data belong to a study of blood T cell repertoires in COVID-19. Turning to the study itself: From the United States, Italy and Spain came samples of acute and convalescent COVID-19. PBMCs, B-cell-depleted T cells, or T cells were the source of the cDNA or gDNA that made up the material.

Method: immunoSEQ multiplex PCR; TCRdb's copy keeps in-frame clones and lacks some. The sample has 160,000 or so clones; roughly nine tenths are singletons. The CDR3 runs 13 residues. Germline V gives CDR1 WSHSY, CDR2 SAAADI. The germline V and J ends were trimmed by 5 bases and 5 bases, with 12 bases remaining between them. The rearrangement links TRBV10-2 to TRBJ2-5; no firm D call. Sequencing was carried out using peripheral blood. The clonotype was recovered from a man in his sixties with acute or convalescent COVID-19. The CDR3 coding sequence is TGCGCCAGCAGTTTAACTACTCGGGAGACCCAGTACTTC. It codes for CASSLTTRETQYF.